These 26 T cell receptor beta chains were all obtained from the same sample, sequenced in a study of resident and recirculating memory T cells in vitiligo. Sequencing used immunoSEQ multiplex PCR; TCRdb keeps in-frame clones, though not all of them. Of 60,000 to 80,000 clones listed, approximately 89% are singletons. Material for sequencing was blood. The source is a male donor with vitiligo.

In DNA, the CDR3 is TGCAGTGCCCTCAGGATAGATACGCAGTATTTT. This gives the protein CSALRIDTQYF. The J gene is TRBJ2-3, the V gene TRBV20-1; D gene ambiguous. Germline V lookup: CDR1 DFQATT, CDR2 SNEGSKA (reference sequence). The CDR3 loop spans 11 amino acids. Trimming took off 6 bases at V and 5 bases at J, with 9 bases between the two ends.

V and J are TRBV7-3 and TRBJ2-5, with D possibly TRBD1 on 5 matching bases. Germline CDR1 and CDR2: SGHTA and FQGTGA. The CDR3 sequence is 14 residues long. Trimming shortened V by 2 bases and J by 3 bases, and 10 bases separated the two germline ends. The CDR3 nucleotides read TGTGCCAGCAGCTTAGAAGGGGTGGAAGAGACCCAGTACTTC. Residues: CASSLEGVEETQYF.

J is TRBJ2-2 and V is TRBV4-3; a possible D gene is TRBD1 (6 bases). Germline CDR1 LGHNA, CDR2 YSLEER. Between the trimmed V and J ends, which lost 6 bases and 5 bases, there was a span of 10 bases. The CDR3 consists of 13 residues. Written as DNA, the CDR3 is TGCGCCAGCAGGGACAGTTCGACCGGGGAGCTGTTTTTT. Its protein is CASRDSSTGELFF.

The chain recombines TRBV9 with TRBJ1-2; 9 bases map to TRBD1. The length of the CDR3 is 15 residues. Trimming removed 3 bases from V and 3 bases from J; junction bases left unmatched: 6. CDR1 is SGDLS and CDR2 is YYNGEE in the germline V gene. The CDR3 sequence is CASSAEQGAHYGYTF. CDR3 nucleotides: TGTGCCAGCAGCGCAGAACAGGGGGCCCACTATGGCTACACCTTC.

This clone was recorded a few times. This rearrangement joins TRBV7-9 to TRBJ1-1, with a tentative D call TRBD1 (6 bases). CDR1 and CDR2 (germline): SEHNR, FQNEAQ (reference sequence). Trimming left V 1 base short and J 6 bases short, with 9 bases between. The CDR3 is made up of 13 amino acids. CDR3: CASSLEAGAEAFF. The DNA of the CDR3 is TGTGCCAGCAGCTTAGAGGCAGGGGCTGAAGCTTTCTTT.

This sequence joins TRBV7-9 and TRBJ1-1, with D uncertain. Germline V gives CDR1 SEHNR, CDR2 FQNEAQ (reference sequence). The CDR3 runs 13 residues. The germline V and J ends were trimmed by 5 bases and 0 bases, with 7 bases remaining between them. The CDR3 spells CASSLEVNTEAFF. Written as DNA, the CDR3 is TGTGCCAGCAGCCTTGAGGTGAACACTGAAGCTTTCTTT.

The chain links TRBV7-3 to TRBJ2-2, with D maybe TRBD1 (6 bases). The germline gives CDR1 SGHTA, CDR2 FQGTGA. This CDR3 spans 14 amino acids. V was pared by 5 bases and J by 3 bases, with 10 bases between. The CDR3 DNA follows: TGTGCCAGCAGCACAGGGTTGGACACCGGGGAGCTGTTTTTT. It codes for CASSTGLDTGELFF.

The genes are TRBV11-3 and TRBJ1-6, with a tentative D call TRBD1 (5 bases). Germline values: CDR1 SGHNT, CDR2 YENEEA. Between the trimmed V and J ends, which lost 3 bases and 7 bases, there was a span of 7 bases. The CDR3 has 13 amino acids. The CDR3 protein is CASSLTDNSPLHF. Here the CDR3 DNA reads TGTGCCAGCAGCTTGACAGACAATTCACCCCTCCACTTT.

The chain employs TRBV28 and TRBJ1-5; 7 positions agree with TRBD1. Germline loops: CDR1 MDHEN, CDR2 SYDVKM. CDR3 length: 14 residues. The V gene end was trimmed by 8 bases and the J gene end by 5 bases; junction bases not matched to a gene: 9. The CDR3 spells CASLRQGVYQPQHF. DNA for the CDR3: TGTGCCAGCCTCCGGCAGGGGGTATATCAGCCCCAGCATTTT.

The chain links TRBV5-4 to TRBJ2-7; weak D call: TRBD2 (6 bases). Germline lookup yields CDR1 SGHNT and CDR2 YYREEE (reference sequence). The CDR3 runs to 12 residues. V dropped 4 bases and J dropped 4 bases, with 9 bases sitting between them. CDR3 coding DNA: TGTGCCAGCAGCGTGGACTATTACGAGCAGTACTTC. It translates to CASSVDYYEQYF.

This clone has only one observation. This chain uses TRBV27 with TRBJ1-2; D call uncertain. CDR1 is MNHEY and CDR2 is SMNVEV in the germline V gene (reference sequence). Trimming cost V 6 bases and J 2 bases, with 10 bases left between them. CDR3 size: 13 residues. The CDR3 region is CASRITENYGYTF. CDR3 nucleotides: TGTGCCAGCAGGATAACAGAAAACTATGGCTACACCTTC.

The chain combines TRBV5-5 with TRBJ2-7; tentatively, D is TRBD1 (6 bases). Trimming stripped 3 bases from V and 2 bases from J, with 15 bases between. The germline V gene encodes CDR1 SGHKS and CDR2 YYEKEE (reference sequence). CDR3 size: 15 residues. CDR3 amino acids: CASSSQGFAPYEQYF. In DNA form, the CDR3 reads TGTGCCAGCAGCTCACAGGGCTTCGCGCCCTACGAGCAGTACTTC.

The chain employs TRBV6-6 and TRBJ2-1; tentatively, D is TRBD1 (6 bases). There are 15 residues in the CDR3. CDR1 is MNHNY, CDR2 SVGAGI, per germline (reference sequence). Trimming removed 0 bases from V and 8 bases from J, with 14 bases in between. The CDR3 nucleotides read TGTGCCAGCAGTTACTCGAGTAGTCAGGGGCATGAGCAGTTCTTC. Translating it yields CASSYSSSQGHEQFF.

This clone was counted a single time. The chain recombines TRBV7-2 with TRBJ1-6, with D possibly TRBD1 on 5 matching bases. CDR1 is SGHTA and CDR2 is FQGNSA in the germline V gene. V dropped 2 bases and J dropped 8 bases, with 10 bases sitting between them. CDR3 size: 14 residues. CDR3 bases: TGTGCCAGCAGCTTACAGGGACTTGATTCACCCCTCCACTTT. Translated: CASSLQGLDSPLHF.

The chain has TRBV5-8 and TRBJ1-5; 7 bases fit TRBD1. Per germline, CDR1 SGHTS and CDR2 YDEGEE. Trimming cost V 2 bases and J 2 bases; bases outside gene matches: 7. The CDR3 loop spans 16 amino acids. The CDR3 here is CASSFSRGSRNQPQHF. The CDR3 bases are TGTGCCAGCAGCTTCTCCAGGGGGTCCCGCAATCAGCCCCAGCATTTT.

The chain carries TRBV5-5 and TRBJ1-3, with a tentative D call TRBD1 (5 bases). Trimming left V 1 base short and J 3 bases short, with 14 bases between. The CDR3 is made up of 16 amino acids. Germline V gene data show CDR1 as SGHKS and CDR2 as YYEKEE (reference sequence). The CDR3 DNA reads as TGTGCCAGCAGCTTGTACCGGGGGTCAGGTGGAAACACCATATATTTT. It translates to CASSLYRGSGGNTIYF.

V and J are TRBV6-5 and TRBJ1-2; 7 bases match TRBD1. V shed 6 bases, J shed 3 bases, and the junction held 10 bases outside the gene matches. Per germline, CDR1 MNHEY and CDR2 SVGAGI. The CDR3 extends over 15 amino acids. The CDR3 region has the DNA TGTGCCAGCAGACACCGGGACAGAGACCACTATGGCTACACCTTC. Its translation: CASRHRDRDHYGYTF.

This chain joins TRBV6-1 and TRBJ1-5; unclear D gene. The CDR3 spans 16 residues. Trimming took 2 bases from V and 0 from J, leaving 11 bases between them. Per the germline V gene, CDR1 is MNHNS and CDR2 is SASEGT. The CDR3 here is CASSEPSGISNQPQHF. The DNA of the CDR3 is TGTGCCAGCAGTGAACCCTCGGGGATTAGCAATCAGCCCCAGCATTTT.

This chain joins TRBV13 and TRBJ2-4; TRBD2 matches at 11 bases. Germline trimming cut 5 bases from V and 0 bases from J; bases unmatched to any gene: 3. The germline CDR1 and CDR2 sequences are PRHDT and FYEKMQ (reference sequence). CDR3 length equals 16 residues. The CDR3 loop reads CASSASGGLAKNIQYF. The CDR3 nucleotides read TGTGCCAGCAGCGCTAGCGGGGGGCTAGCCAAAAACATTCAGTACTTC.

There are a few counts of this clone. The chain has TRBV7-2 and TRBJ1-5, with a possible D match to TRBD1 (5 bases). CDR3 length: 15 amino acids. The V gene lost 2 bases and the J gene lost 3 bases, with 11 bases spanning the gap. Germline assignment: CDR1 SGHTA and CDR2 FQGNSA. CDR3: CASSLFSGPNQPQHF. The DNA of the CDR3 is TGTGCCAGCAGCTTATTCTCAGGGCCCAATCAGCCCCAGCATTTT.

As DNA, the CDR3 is TGTGCCAGCAGCCAGCTGGACAGAGACCTATCTGGCTACACCTTC. Translation gives CASSQLDRDLSGYTF. The chain combines TRBV7-9 with TRBJ1-2, with D perhaps matching TRBD1 (6 bases). Germline CDR1 is SEHNR and CDR2 is FQNEAQ (reference sequence). This CDR3 contains 15 residues. V was shortened by 5 bases and J by 7 bases, with 20 bases between the two germline ends.

This chain uses TRBV15 with TRBJ1-1; D is possibly TRBD1 (5 bases). Trimming took off 6 bases at V and 6 bases at J, with 14 bases between the two ends. In germline, CDR1 is LNHNV, CDR2 YYDKDF (reference sequence). The CDR3 sequence is 13 residues long. Written as DNA, the CDR3 is TGTGCCACCAGTCCTCATCAGGGCCCTGAAGCTTTCTTT. Residues: CATSPHQGPEAFF.

The J gene is TRBJ2-2, the V gene TRBV6-6, with TRBD1 identical over 8 bases. The CDR3 covers 15 residues. The junction had 6 bases not matched to a gene; V was cut back by 2 bases and J by 7 bases. Germline CDR1 reads MNHNY; CDR2 reads SVGAGI (reference sequence). CDR3 in amino acids: CASSYGRGHNGELFF. DNA of the CDR3: TGTGCCAGCAGTTACGGCAGGGGGCATAACGGGGAGCTGTTTTTT.

The chain is built from TRBV5-1 and TRBJ2-3, with 9 bases aligning to TRBD1. Germline CDR1 reads SGHRS; CDR2 reads YFSETQ. This CDR3 spans 17 amino acids. The junction had 7 bases not matched to a gene; V was cut back by 0 bases and J by 2 bases. CDR3 sequence reads: CASSLADGTGSTDTQYF. The CDR3 DNA reads TGCGCCAGCAGCTTGGCCGATGGGACAGGGTCCACAGATACGCAGTATTTT.

The V gene is TRBV6-5, the J gene TRBJ1-4, with 7 bases that match TRBD1. The ends lost 7 bases at V and 6 bases at J; junction bases unmatched: 5. This CDR3 spans 13 amino acids. Germline-derived CDR1 and CDR2 are MNHEY and SVGAGI. This CDR3 reads CASKTGLYEKLFF. Written as DNA, the CDR3 is TGTGCCAGCAAGACAGGGCTTTATGAAAAACTGTTTTTT.

The genes are TRBV2 and TRBJ2-3, with D possibly matching TRBD1 (5 bases). CDR3 size: 15 residues. The V end lost 3 bases, the J end lost 4 bases, and 14 bases lay between the germline ends. Germline V gene sequence: CDR1 SNHLY, CDR2 FYNNEI. DNA of the CDR3: TGTGCCAGCAGTGAGCAGGGAACTCATGCAGATACGCAGTATTTT. Translation gives CASSEQGTHADTQYF.